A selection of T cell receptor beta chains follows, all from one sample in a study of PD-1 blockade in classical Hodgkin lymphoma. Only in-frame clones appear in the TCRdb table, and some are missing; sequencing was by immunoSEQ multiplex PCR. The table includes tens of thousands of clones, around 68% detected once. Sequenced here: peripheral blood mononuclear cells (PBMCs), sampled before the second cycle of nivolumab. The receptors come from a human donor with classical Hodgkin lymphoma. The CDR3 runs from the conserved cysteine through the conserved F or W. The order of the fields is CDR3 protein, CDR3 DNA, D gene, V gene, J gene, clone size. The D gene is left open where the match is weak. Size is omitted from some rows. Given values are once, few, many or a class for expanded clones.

CDR3: CASTREAGARGYEQYF
DNA: TGCGCCAGCACCCGGGAGGCGGGGGCCCGAGGATACGAGCAGTACTTC
D: -
V: TRBV5-1
J: TRBJ2-7
size: -

CDR3: CASSKSGGAYEQYF
DNA: TGTGCCAGCAGCAAATCGGGTGGTGCCTACGAGCAGTACTTC
D: -
V: TRBV28
J: TRBJ2-7
size: once

CDR3: CATSRTGDYGYTF
DNA: TGTGCCACCAGCAGAACAGGGGACTATGGCTACACCTTC
D: TRBD1
V: TRBV15
J: TRBJ1-2
size: -

CDR3: CASRPGGSETQYF
DNA: TGTGCCAGCAGACCGGGGGGGTCGGAGACCCAGTACTTC
D: TRBD2
V: TRBV5-4
J: TRBJ2-5
size: few

CDR3: CASRITGTGNVQYF
DNA: TGTGCCAGCAGAATTACCGGGACAGGGAACGTGCAGTACTTC
D: TRBD1
V: TRBV28
J: TRBJ2-7
size: -

CDR3: CASSSTGTGDEQYF
DNA: TGCGCCAGCAGCTCCACCGGGACAGGGGACGAGCAGTACTTC
D: TRBD1
V: TRBV5-1
J: TRBJ2-7
size: -

CDR3: CASSVPSGQGAGGYTF
DNA: TGTGCCAGCAGCGTACCGTCGGGGCAGGGGGCCGGCGGCTACACCTTC
D: TRBD1
V: TRBV5-4
J: TRBJ1-2
size: -

CDR3: CASTADRGRNTEAFF
DNA: TGTGCCAGCACCGCGGACAGGGGCCGGAACACTGAAGCTTTCTTT
D: TRBD1
V: TRBV2
J: TRBJ1-1
size: -

CDR3: CATLWGGTSNYNEQFF
DNA: TGCGCCACCCTCTGGGGCGGCACCAGTAACTACAATGAGCAGTTCTTC
D: -
V: TRBV5-1
J: TRBJ2-1
size: -

CDR3: CASSYEGRVTGELFF
DNA: TGTGCCAGCAGTTACGAGGGAAGAGTCACCGGGGAGCTGTTTTTT
D: -
V: TRBV6-5
J: TRBJ2-2
size: -